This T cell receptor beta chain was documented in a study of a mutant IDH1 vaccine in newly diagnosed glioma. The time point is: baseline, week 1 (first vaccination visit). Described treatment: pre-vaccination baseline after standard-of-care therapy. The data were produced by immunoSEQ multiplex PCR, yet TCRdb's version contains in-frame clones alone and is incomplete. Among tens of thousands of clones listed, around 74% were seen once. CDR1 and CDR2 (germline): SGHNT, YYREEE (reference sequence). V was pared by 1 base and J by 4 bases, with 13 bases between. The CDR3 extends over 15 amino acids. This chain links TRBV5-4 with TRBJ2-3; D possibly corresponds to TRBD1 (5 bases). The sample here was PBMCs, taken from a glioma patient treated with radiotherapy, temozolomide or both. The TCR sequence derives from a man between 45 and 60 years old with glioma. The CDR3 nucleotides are TGTGCCAGCAGCTTGCAGGGTTTTCGCGCAGATACGCAGTATTTT. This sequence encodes CASSLQGFRADTQYF.